This T cell receptor (beta chain) comes out of a study of patients and donors after allogeneic stem cell transplantation. MiXCR was run by TCRdb on the RT-PCR reads, yielding one entry per CDR3 protein. Among about a million distinct CDR3 sequences listed, under 20% were seen once. The CDR3 has 15 residues. Per the germline V gene, CDR1 is MNHEY and CDR2 is SVGAGI. The J segment lost 5 bases and the V segment lost 4 bases, leaving 8 bases of the junction unmatched. The specimen was blood, either unsorted or a sorted T cell fraction (not recorded which). The chain joins TRBV6-5 to TRBJ2-3; TRBD2 matches 8 bases. The sequence was collected from a human donor who was either an allogeneic HSCT recipient or a stem cell or donor lymphocyte infusion donor (not recorded which). It is not recorded whose cells these are; they may come from a transplant donor. The CDR3, as DNA: TGTGCCAGCAGTTCCCCAGAGCTAGCGGGAGATACGCAGTATTTT. It is translated as CASSSPELAGDTQYF.